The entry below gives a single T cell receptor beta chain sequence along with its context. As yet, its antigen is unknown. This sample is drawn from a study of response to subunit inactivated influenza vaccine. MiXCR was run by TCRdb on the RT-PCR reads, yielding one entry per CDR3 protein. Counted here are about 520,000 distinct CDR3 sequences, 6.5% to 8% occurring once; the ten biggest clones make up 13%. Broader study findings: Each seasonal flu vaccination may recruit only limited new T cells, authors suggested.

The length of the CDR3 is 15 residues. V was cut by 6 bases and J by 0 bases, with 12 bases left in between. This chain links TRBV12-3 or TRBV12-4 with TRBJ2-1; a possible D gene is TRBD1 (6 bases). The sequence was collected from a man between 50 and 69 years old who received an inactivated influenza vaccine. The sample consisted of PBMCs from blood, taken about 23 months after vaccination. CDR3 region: CASRDRSASYNEQFF. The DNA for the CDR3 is TGTGCCAGCAGAGACAGGTCCGCCTCCTACAATGAGCAGTTCTTC.